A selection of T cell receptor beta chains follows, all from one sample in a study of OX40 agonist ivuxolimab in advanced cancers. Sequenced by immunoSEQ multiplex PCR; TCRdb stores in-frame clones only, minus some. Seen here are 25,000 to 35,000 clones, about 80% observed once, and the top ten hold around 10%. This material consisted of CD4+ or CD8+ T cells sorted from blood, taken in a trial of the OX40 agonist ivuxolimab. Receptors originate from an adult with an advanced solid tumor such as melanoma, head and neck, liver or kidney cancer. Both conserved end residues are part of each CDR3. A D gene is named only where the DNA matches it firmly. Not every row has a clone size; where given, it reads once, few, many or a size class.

cdr3_aa: CASSSLGQGRDEQYF
cdr3_nt: TGTGCCAGCAGCAGTTTGGGACAGGGCCGCGACGAGCAGTACTTC
j_call: TRBJ2-7
v_call: TRBV21-1
d_call: -
clone_size: -

cdr3_aa: CASSPRTGEYEQYF
cdr3_nt: TGTGCCAGCAGTCCCAGGACAGGAGAATACGAGCAGTACTTC
j_call: TRBJ2-7
v_call: TRBV6-5
d_call: TRBD1
clone_size: -

cdr3_aa: CASSLLLVIVDGNTIYF
cdr3_nt: TGTGCCAGCAGCTTGTTGTTGGTAATAGTGGACGGAAACACCATATATTTT
j_call: TRBJ1-3
v_call: TRBV5-5
d_call: -
clone_size: -

cdr3_aa: CASSPGLGQVHETQYF
cdr3_nt: TGTGCCAGCAGCCCAGGGCTGGGACAGGTTCATGAGACCCAGTACTTC
j_call: TRBJ2-5
v_call: TRBV7-6
d_call: TRBD1
clone_size: -

cdr3_aa: CASRDDGRGYTF
cdr3_nt: TGTGCCAGCAGGGATGACGGGCGTGGCTACACCTTC
j_call: TRBJ1-2
v_call: TRBV6-5
d_call: -
clone_size: -

cdr3_aa: CASSIGVSQPQHF
cdr3_nt: TGTGCCAGTAGTATAGGAGTTAGTCAGCCCCAGCATTTT
j_call: TRBJ1-5
v_call: TRBV19
d_call: -
clone_size: medium-sized

cdr3_aa: CASSSSGGYGDTQYF
cdr3_nt: TGTGCCAGCAGCTCTAGCGGGGGCTACGGGGATACGCAGTATTTT
j_call: TRBJ2-3
v_call: TRBV9
d_call: TRBD2
clone_size: -

cdr3_aa: CASSPDDSYNEQFF
cdr3_nt: TGTGCCAGCAGTCCTGATGACTCCTACAATGAGCAGTTCTTC
j_call: TRBJ2-1
v_call: TRBV28
d_call: -
clone_size: -

cdr3_aa: CASSVEAGWAGNELFF
cdr3_nt: TGTGCCAGCAGCGTAGAGGCAGGATGGGCGGGGAACGAGCTGTTCTTC
j_call: TRBJ2-1
v_call: TRBV27
d_call: -
clone_size: -

cdr3_aa: CASSQVGTPYGYTF
cdr3_nt: TGCGCCAGCAGCCAAGTCGGGACGCCCTATGGCTACACCTTC
j_call: TRBJ1-2
v_call: TRBV4-1
d_call: -
clone_size: -

cdr3_aa: CAREQAMNTEAFF
cdr3_nt: TGTGCCAGGGAGCAGGCCATGAACACTGAAGCTTTCTTT
j_call: TRBJ1-1
v_call: TRBV19
d_call: -
clone_size: -

cdr3_aa: CASRDLRGYGYTF
cdr3_nt: TGTGCCAGCAGAGACCTACGGGGCTATGGCTACACCTTC
j_call: TRBJ1-2
v_call: TRBV9
d_call: -
clone_size: -

cdr3_aa: CASVTGVGTYEQYF
cdr3_nt: TGTGCCAGCGTCACAGGGGTGGGGACCTACGAGCAGTACTTC
j_call: TRBJ2-7
v_call: TRBV2
d_call: TRBD1
clone_size: medium-sized

cdr3_aa: CASRNLNTEAFF
cdr3_nt: TGTGCCAGCAGGAACCTGAACACTGAAGCTTTCTTT
j_call: TRBJ1-1
v_call: TRBV7-9
d_call: -
clone_size: -

cdr3_aa: CASSVGTSGAFEQYF
cdr3_nt: TGTGCCAGCAGCGTAGGAACTAGCGGGGCCTTTGAGCAGTACTTC
j_call: TRBJ2-7
v_call: TRBV9
d_call: TRBD2
clone_size: -

cdr3_aa: CASSSDRNTEAFF
cdr3_nt: TGTGCCAGCAGCTCCGACAGGAACACTGAAGCTTTCTTT
j_call: TRBJ1-1
v_call: TRBV4-2
d_call: -
clone_size: -

cdr3_aa: CASRSGFYGYTF
cdr3_nt: TGTGCCAGTCGGTCCGGATTCTATGGCTACACCTTC
j_call: TRBJ1-2
v_call: TRBV19
d_call: -
clone_size: -

cdr3_aa: CASSPYPSHNEQFF
cdr3_nt: TGTGCCAGCAGTCCATATCCGTCCCACAATGAGCAGTTCTTC
j_call: TRBJ2-1
v_call: TRBV27
d_call: -
clone_size: -

cdr3_aa: CASSVAGHLRETQYF
cdr3_nt: TGTGCCAGCTCAGTTGCGGGACACCTAAGAGAGACCCAGTACTTC
j_call: TRBJ2-5
v_call: TRBV18
d_call: -
clone_size: once

cdr3_aa: CSVEEGGVTYEQYF
cdr3_nt: TGCAGCGTTGAAGAGGGAGGGGTCACATACGAGCAGTACTTC
j_call: TRBJ2-7
v_call: TRBV29-1
d_call: TRBD2
clone_size: -

cdr3_aa: CASSEGQPQHF
cdr3_nt: TGTGCCAGCAGTGAAGGCCAGCCCCAGCATTTT
j_call: TRBJ1-5
v_call: TRBV6-5
d_call: -
clone_size: -

cdr3_aa: CASSLEPGQGRTDTQYF
cdr3_nt: TGTGCCAGCAGCTTGGAGCCGGGACAGGGGAGAACAGATACGCAGTATTTT
j_call: TRBJ2-3
v_call: TRBV5-6
d_call: TRBD1
clone_size: -

cdr3_aa: CASSSQGTEAFF
cdr3_nt: TGTGCCAGCTCATCACAAGGCACTGAAGCTTTCTTT
j_call: TRBJ1-1
v_call: TRBV18
d_call: -
clone_size: -

cdr3_aa: CASSLVGGHGDIQYF
cdr3_nt: TGTGCCAGCAGCTTAGTTGGGGGGCACGGGGACATTCAGTACTTC
j_call: TRBJ2-4
v_call: TRBV11-2
d_call: -
clone_size: few

cdr3_aa: CASLDPGTDTQYF
cdr3_nt: TGTGCCAGCCTGGATCCCGGCACAGATACGCAGTATTTT
j_call: TRBJ2-3
v_call: TRBV6-6
d_call: -
clone_size: -

cdr3_aa: CASSYTSGDYEQYF
cdr3_nt: TGTGCCAGCAGTTACACTAGCGGGGATTACGAGCAGTACTTC
j_call: TRBJ2-7
v_call: TRBV6-5
d_call: TRBD2
clone_size: -

cdr3_aa: CASKGPSGMPDTQYF
cdr3_nt: TGTGCCAGCAAGGGGCCTAGCGGGATGCCAGATACGCAGTATTTT
j_call: TRBJ2-3
v_call: TRBV6-5
d_call: TRBD2
clone_size: once

cdr3_aa: CASSLTGTFGTPLHF
cdr3_nt: TGTGCCAGCAGTTTGACAGGGACCTTCGGGACACCCCTCCACTTT
j_call: TRBJ1-6
v_call: TRBV6-5
d_call: TRBD1
clone_size: -

cdr3_aa: CASSFGAGPTNSPLHF
cdr3_nt: TGTGCCAGCAGCTTTGGGGCAGGACCGACTAATTCACCCCTCCACTTT
j_call: TRBJ1-6
v_call: TRBV5-4
d_call: -
clone_size: -

cdr3_aa: CASSPVTERGSNTEAFF
cdr3_nt: TGTGCCAGCTCACCCGTCACCGAGAGGGGGAGTAACACTGAAGCTTTCTTT
j_call: TRBJ1-1
v_call: TRBV18
d_call: -
clone_size: -

cdr3_aa: CASTPGQGYEQFF
cdr3_nt: TGTGCCAGCACCCCGGGACAGGGCTATGAGCAGTTCTTC
j_call: TRBJ2-1
v_call: TRBV6-5
d_call: TRBD1
clone_size: -

cdr3_aa: CASSLAKGGGPQHF
cdr3_nt: TGTGCCAGCAGCTTGGCCAAAGGCGGGGGACCCCAGCATTTT
j_call: TRBJ1-5
v_call: TRBV5-6
d_call: -
clone_size: -

cdr3_aa: CASSPKQGGQPQHF
cdr3_nt: TGTGCCAGCAGCCCAAAGCAGGGGGGTCAGCCCCAGCATTTT
j_call: TRBJ1-5
v_call: TRBV7-2
d_call: TRBD1
clone_size: -

cdr3_aa: CASSLSSPTWDSRTGEYF
cdr3_nt: TGTGCCAGCAGCTTATCCTCACCCACCTGGGACAGTCGAACGGGGGAGTACTTC
j_call: TRBJ2-7
v_call: TRBV7-2
d_call: -
clone_size: -

cdr3_aa: CASSSYEQYF
cdr3_nt: TGTGCCAGCAGCTCCTACGAGCAGTACTTC
j_call: TRBJ2-7
v_call: TRBV5-8
d_call: -
clone_size: few

cdr3_aa: CASSDASGWGAQLGYTF
cdr3_nt: TGTGCCAGCAGTGACGCCTCCGGGTGGGGGGCGCAGCTTGGCTACACCTTC
j_call: TRBJ1-2
v_call: TRBV6-4
d_call: -
clone_size: -

cdr3_aa: CSVDEGGRGFEAFF
cdr3_nt: TGCAGCGTTGATGAGGGTGGCAGGGGGTTTGAAGCTTTCTTT
j_call: TRBJ1-1
v_call: TRBV29-1
d_call: TRBD1
clone_size: -

cdr3_aa: CASSFPGNPEGYTF
cdr3_nt: TGTGCCAGCAGCTTCCCGGGGAACCCAGAGGGCTACACCTTC
j_call: TRBJ1-2
v_call: TRBV11-3
d_call: -
clone_size: -

cdr3_aa: CASSVTLTSGGLGEQFF
cdr3_nt: TGTGCCAGCAGCGTAACCCTCACTAGCGGGGGGCTCGGTGAGCAGTTCTTC
j_call: TRBJ2-1
v_call: TRBV9
d_call: TRBD2
clone_size: -

cdr3_aa: CASSRRGGDEQYF
cdr3_nt: TGTGCCAGCAGCCGCAGGGGGGGGGACGAGCAGTACTTC
j_call: TRBJ2-7
v_call: TRBV5-4
d_call: -
clone_size: -

cdr3_aa: CASSPRDRGQVNTEAFF
cdr3_nt: TGTGCCAGCTCACCACGGGATAGGGGGCAGGTGAACACTGAAGCTTTCTTT
j_call: TRBJ1-1
v_call: TRBV18
d_call: TRBD1
clone_size: -

cdr3_aa: CASSLLLTDGYTF
cdr3_nt: TGTGCCAGCAGCCTCCTCTTGACGGATGGCTACACCTTC
j_call: TRBJ1-2
v_call: TRBV5-6
d_call: -
clone_size: -

cdr3_aa: CASSFFAFSTDTQYF
cdr3_nt: TGCGCCAGCAGCTTTTTTGCCTTTAGCACAGATACGCAGTATTTT
j_call: TRBJ2-3
v_call: TRBV5-1
d_call: -
clone_size: -

cdr3_aa: CASSELNTEAFF
cdr3_nt: TGTGCCAGCAGTGAGCTAAACACTGAAGCTTTCTTT
j_call: TRBJ1-1
v_call: TRBV25-1
d_call: -
clone_size: -

cdr3_aa: CASSQSGDQPQHF
cdr3_nt: TGTGCCAGCAGCCAATCGGGTGATCAGCCCCAGCATTTT
j_call: TRBJ1-5
v_call: TRBV16
d_call: -
clone_size: few

cdr3_aa: CASSPGTGGGETQYF
cdr3_nt: TGTGCCAGCTCACCCGGGACAGGAGGAGGAGAGACCCAGTACTTC
j_call: TRBJ2-5
v_call: TRBV18
d_call: TRBD1
clone_size: -

cdr3_aa: CASSSRPRGPKSPLHF
cdr3_nt: TGTGCCAGCAGCTCACGCCCTCGGGGCCCAAAATCACCCCTCCACTTT
j_call: TRBJ1-6
v_call: TRBV7-1
d_call: -
clone_size: -

cdr3_aa: CASSYRVELPYEQYF
cdr3_nt: TGTGCCAGCAGTTACCGTGTCGAACTCCCCTACGAGCAGTACTTC
j_call: TRBJ2-7
v_call: TRBV6-5
d_call: -
clone_size: few

cdr3_aa: CASSPQMTGISGANVLTF
cdr3_nt: TGTGCCAGCAGCCCTCAGATGACAGGTATCTCTGGAGCCAACGTCCTGACTTTC
j_call: TRBJ2-6
v_call: TRBV13
d_call: -
clone_size: medium-sized

cdr3_aa: CASSPQGQPQHF
cdr3_nt: TGTGCCAGCAGTCCTCAGGGACAGCCCCAGCATTTT
j_call: TRBJ1-5
v_call: TRBV6-5
d_call: -
clone_size: -